This entry is about one T cell receptor beta chain. Antigen unknown. Here immunoSEQ multiplex PCR was the method, and the copy in TCRdb shows in-frame clones only, minus some. The top ten hold around 8% of the sample, which has around 78,000 clones, roughly 91% seen once. The data stem from a study of graft-versus-host responses after intestinal transplantation. At the level of the study: For approximately three years after anti-thymocyte globulin induction, all recipients took tacrolimus and steroids. Study observations and caveats: Across patients carrying graft-donor T cell macrochimerism, allografts held high graft-versus-host to host-versus-graft clonal ratios. GvH clones turned up in recipient marrow; some had shown up first in ileum or blood.

This TCR was recovered from a human donor who was the organ donor for an intestinal transplant. Sequenced material: unstimulated CD8+ T cells sorted from spleen or lymph node cells, taken before transplant.

In DNA, the CDR3 is TGTGCCAGCAGTTTCCTCAGGGTGAACACTGAAGCTTTCTTT. Its protein is CASSFLRVNTEAFF. V gene TRBV28 combines with J gene TRBJ1-1; tentatively, D is TRBD1 (5 bases). V lost 3 bases, J lost 0 bases, and 8 bases lay in between. The CDR3 length is 14 residues. Germline V lookup: CDR1 MDHEN, CDR2 SYDVKM.